The 7 T cell receptor beta chains listed next were all sequenced from one sample in a study of shared clonotypes between healthy human individuals. Profiled with immunoSEQ multiplex PCR; TCRdb holds only in-frame clones, not every one. The table lists some 2.1 million clones, 95% of them singletons. Sequences were obtained from naive CD4+ T cells sorted from blood. Subset denoted: CD45RA+ positively selected. The receptors here all came from a man aged 18 to 35 in good health.

J is TRBJ2-7 and V is TRBV9; D not resolved. The V end was cut by 0 bases, the J end by 2 bases, with 9 bases between. The germline V gene has CDR1 SGDLS and CDR2 YYNGEE. The CDR3 spans 14 residues. CDR3 bases: TGTGCCAGCAGCGTAGGGCCGGCCGCCTACGAGCAGTACTTC. Amino acids: CASSVGPAAYEQYF.

This chain uses TRBV11-2 with TRBJ1-1, with D perhaps TRBD1 (5 bases). V shed 1 base and J shed 0 bases, with 15 bases lying between them. CDR3 size: 17 residues. Germline CDR1 and CDR2: SGHAT and FQNNGV. In DNA, the CDR3 is TGTGCCAGCAGCTTAGTTTTAGGTTGGGACCTGAACACTGAAGCTTTCTTT. It translates to CASSLVLGWDLNTEAFF.

This clone has only a few counts. J is TRBJ2-7 and V is TRBV4-1; TRBD1 matches at 9 bases. The V gene's germline CDR1 is MGHRA and CDR2 YSYEKL. The length of the CDR3 is 13 residues. V shed 6 bases, J shed 3 bases, and the junction held 3 bases outside the gene matches. CDR3 DNA: TGCGCCAGCAGGCCGACAGGGGGCTACGAGCAGTACTTC. Translated: CASRPTGGYEQYF.

V gene TRBV30 combines with J gene TRBJ2-1; D unclear. Trimming stripped 2 bases from V and 9 bases from J, with 17 bases between. CDR3 length: 14 residues. Looked up from germline, CDR1 is GTSNPN and CDR2 is SVGIG (reference sequence). The CDR3 bases are TGTGCCTGGAGTCGTGCGGTTCTAACGGGTGAGCAGTTCTTC. Its protein is CAWSRAVLTGEQFF.

This sequence joins TRBV4-1 and TRBJ1-5, with D possibly being TRBD1 (6 bases). This CDR3 is 15 amino acids long. The V gene lost 0 bases and the J gene lost 5 bases, with 11 bases spanning the gap. Germline CDR1 is MGHRA and CDR2 is YSYEKL. CDR3 nucleotide sequence: TGCGCCAGCAGCCAAGACAGGGGTTTGGATCAGCCCCAGCATTTT. The encoded protein is CASSQDRGLDQPQHF.

This clone was recorded only once. This sample includes further DNA sequences coding for the same CDR3. The rearrangement joins TRBV18 to TRBJ1-2; TRBD1 matches 8 bases. With V trimmed by 5 bases and J by 4 bases, 3 bases remained unmatched. The CDR3 is 13 amino acids. Germline-derived CDR1 and CDR2 are KGHSH and LQKENI. For the CDR3, the DNA is TGTGCCAGCTCATCAGGACAGGGCTATGGCTACACCTTC. Its protein product is CASSSGQGYGYTF.

The V call is TRBV6-1, the J call TRBJ2-7, with TRBD1 matching over 8 bases. Trimming cost V 2 bases and J 4 bases; bases outside gene matches: 10. This CDR3 is built from 16 residues. Germline values: CDR1 MNHNS, CDR2 SASEGT. The CDR3 loop reads CASSESRPGGNYEQYF. DNA for the CDR3: TGTGCCAGCAGTGAAAGCAGGCCAGGGGGCAATTACGAGCAGTACTTC.